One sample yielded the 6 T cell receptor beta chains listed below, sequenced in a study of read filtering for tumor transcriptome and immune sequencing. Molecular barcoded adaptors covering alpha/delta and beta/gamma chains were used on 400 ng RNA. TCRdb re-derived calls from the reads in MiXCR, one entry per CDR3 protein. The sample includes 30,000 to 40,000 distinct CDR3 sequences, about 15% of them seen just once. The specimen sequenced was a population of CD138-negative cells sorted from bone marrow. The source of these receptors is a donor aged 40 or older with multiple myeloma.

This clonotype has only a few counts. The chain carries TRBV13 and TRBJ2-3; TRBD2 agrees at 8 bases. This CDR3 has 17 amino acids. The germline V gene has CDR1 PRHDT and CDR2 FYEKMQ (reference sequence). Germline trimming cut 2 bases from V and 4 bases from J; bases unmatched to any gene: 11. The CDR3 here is CASSLSARRGGPDTQYF. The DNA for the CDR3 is TGTGCCAGCAGCTTATCGGCCCGTCGGGGGGGGCCAGATACGCAGTATTTT.

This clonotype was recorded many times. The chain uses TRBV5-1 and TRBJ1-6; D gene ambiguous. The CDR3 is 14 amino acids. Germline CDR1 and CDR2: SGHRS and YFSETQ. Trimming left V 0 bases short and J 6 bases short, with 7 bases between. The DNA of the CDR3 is TGCGCCAGCAGCTTGGATGCCGCTAATTCACCCCTCCACTTT. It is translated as CASSLDAANSPLHF.

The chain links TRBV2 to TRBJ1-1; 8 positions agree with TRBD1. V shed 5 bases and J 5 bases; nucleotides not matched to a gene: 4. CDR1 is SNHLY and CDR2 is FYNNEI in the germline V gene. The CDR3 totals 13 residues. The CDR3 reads CASSRTGQTEAFF. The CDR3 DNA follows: TGTGCCAGCAGTCGGACAGGGCAGACTGAAGCTTTCTTT.

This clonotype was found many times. The chain's CDR3 is CASSRQGNQPQHF. CDR3 nucleotides: TGTGCCAGCAGCAGACAGGGGAATCAGCCCCAGCATTTT. V gene TRBV5-5 combines with J gene TRBJ1-5, with 8 bases aligning to TRBD1. The CDR3 contains 13 residues. The germline V gene has CDR1 SGHKS and CDR2 YYEKEE (reference sequence). Unmatched junction bases numbered 1, after V lost 4 bases and J lost 4 bases.

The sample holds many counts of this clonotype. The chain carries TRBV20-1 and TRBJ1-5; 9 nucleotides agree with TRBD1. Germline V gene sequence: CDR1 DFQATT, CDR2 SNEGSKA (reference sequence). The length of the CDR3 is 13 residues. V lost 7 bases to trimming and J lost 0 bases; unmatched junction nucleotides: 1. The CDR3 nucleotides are TGCAGTGGGACAGGGGCTAGCAATCAGCCCCAGCATTTT. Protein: CSGTGASNQPQHF.

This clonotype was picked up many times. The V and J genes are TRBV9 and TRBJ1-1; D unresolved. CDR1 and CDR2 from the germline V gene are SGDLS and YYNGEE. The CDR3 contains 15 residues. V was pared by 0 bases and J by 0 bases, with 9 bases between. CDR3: CASSVDPNMNTEAFF. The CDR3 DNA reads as TGTGCCAGCAGCGTAGACCCAAACATGAACACTGAAGCTTTCTTT.